The subject of this entry is one T cell receptor beta chain. This specimen belongs to a study of shared T cell receptors in the human thymus. V was cut by 0 bases and J by 4 bases, with 12 bases left in between. There are 15 residues in the CDR3. The germline CDR1 and CDR2 sequences are MNHEY and SMNVEV (reference sequence). Measured with immunoSEQ multiplex PCR; TCRdb has only the in-frame clones, and not every one. Of approximately 730,000 clones in the sample, approximately 83% are singletons; the top ten hold more than 0.01%. The same data also went into a second study, on human thymus T cells. That source reports: Gene usage for V and J segments appeared biased in thymic and blood repertoires.

The chain carries TRBV27 and TRBJ1-1; possibly TRBD1 for D (5 bases). The sequenced material came from thymocytes. This clonotype was sampled from a girl less than two years old with a congenital heart defect. The CDR3 region is CASSLSVQGSTEAFF. The CDR3 coding sequence is TGTGCCAGCAGTTTATCGGTCCAGGGTTCCACTGAAGCTTTCTTT.